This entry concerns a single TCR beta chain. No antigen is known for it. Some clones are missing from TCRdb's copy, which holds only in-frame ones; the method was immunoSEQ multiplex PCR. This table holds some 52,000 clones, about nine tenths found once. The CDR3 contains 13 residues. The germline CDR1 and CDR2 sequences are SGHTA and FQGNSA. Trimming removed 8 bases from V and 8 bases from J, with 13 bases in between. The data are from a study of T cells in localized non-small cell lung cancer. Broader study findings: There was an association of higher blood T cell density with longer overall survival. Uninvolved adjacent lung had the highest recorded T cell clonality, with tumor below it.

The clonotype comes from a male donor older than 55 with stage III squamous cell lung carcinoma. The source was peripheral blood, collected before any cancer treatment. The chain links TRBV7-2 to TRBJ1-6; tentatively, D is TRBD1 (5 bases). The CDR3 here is CASGADPDSPLHF. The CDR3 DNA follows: TGTGCCAGCGGGGCAGATCCAGATTCACCCCTCCACTTT.